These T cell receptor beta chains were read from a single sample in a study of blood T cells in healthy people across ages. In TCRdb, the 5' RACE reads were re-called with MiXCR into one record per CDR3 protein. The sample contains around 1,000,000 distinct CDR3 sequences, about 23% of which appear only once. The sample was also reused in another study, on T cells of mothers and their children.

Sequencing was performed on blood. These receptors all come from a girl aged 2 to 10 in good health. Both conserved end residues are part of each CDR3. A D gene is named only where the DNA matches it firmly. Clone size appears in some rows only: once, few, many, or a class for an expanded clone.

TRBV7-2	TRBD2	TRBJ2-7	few	CASSFSGGNEQYF	TGTGCCAGCAGCTTTAGCGGGGGCAACGAGCAGTACTTC
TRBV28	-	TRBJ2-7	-	CASSPPLRVHEQYF	TGTGCCAGCAGTCCACCACTCAGGGTCCACGAGCAGTACTTC
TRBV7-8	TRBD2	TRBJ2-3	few	CASSHVSLLAESFPDTQYF	TGTGCCAGCAGCCACGTCAGTCTGCTAGCGGAGTCCTTCCCAGATACGCAGTATTTT
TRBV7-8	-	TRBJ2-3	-	CASSLGTIVTDTQYF	TGTGCCAGCAGCTTAGGGACTATAGTCACAGATACGCAGTATTTT
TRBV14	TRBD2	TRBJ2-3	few	CASSRGLAGTTDTQYF	TGTGCCAGCAGCCGCGGACTAGCGGGAACCACAGATACGCAGTATTTT
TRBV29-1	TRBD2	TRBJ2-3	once	CSVTTSGGTDTQYF	TGCAGCGTGACGACTAGCGGGGGCACAGATACGCAGTATTTT
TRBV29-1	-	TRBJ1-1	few	CSVAWALQAFF	TGCAGCGTCGCCTGGGCCCTACAAGCTTTCTTT
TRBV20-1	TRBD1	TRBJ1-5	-	CSARGTDPSNQPQHF	TGCAGTGCAAGGGGGACAGACCCTAGCAATCAGCCCCAGCATTTT
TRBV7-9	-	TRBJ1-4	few	CASSQDRNEKLFF	TGTGCCAGCAGTCAGGACAGAAATGAAAAACTGTTTTTT
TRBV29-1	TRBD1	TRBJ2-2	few	CSGTGPNTGELFF	TGCAGCGGGACAGGGCCGAACACCGGGGAGCTGTTTTTT
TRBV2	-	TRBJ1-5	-	CASSPRGERPQHF	TGTGCCAGCAGTCCCCGGGGAGAGCGGCCCCAGCATTTT
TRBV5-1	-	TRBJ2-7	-	CASSLVGEARNEQYF	TGCGCCAGCAGCTTGGTTGGGGAAGCTAGGAACGAGCAGTACTTC
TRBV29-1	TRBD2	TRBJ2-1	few	CSVSGGEPYNEQFF	TGCAGCGTTAGCGGGGGCGAACCGTACAATGAGCAGTTCTTC
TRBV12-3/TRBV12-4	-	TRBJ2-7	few	CASTQDSYEQYF	TGTGCCAGCACCCAGGACAGCTACGAGCAGTACTTC
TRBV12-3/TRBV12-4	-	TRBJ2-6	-	CASSWGQVRFISGANVLTF	TGTGCCAGCAGTTGGGGCCAAGTCAGATTTATCTCTGGGGCCAACGTCCTGACTTTC
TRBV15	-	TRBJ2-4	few	CATSRVSVAEKYF	TGTGCCACCAGCAGAGTGTCTGTGGCTGAAAAGTACTTC
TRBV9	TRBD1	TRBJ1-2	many	CASSETGTYGYTF	TGTGCCAGCAGCGAGACAGGGACCTATGGCTACACCTTC
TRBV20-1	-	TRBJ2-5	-	CSARVLARQTQYF	TGCAGTGCTAGGGTCCTAGCGCGCCAGACCCAGTACTTC
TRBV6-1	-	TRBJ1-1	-	CASTLTRGTEAFF	TGTGCCAGCACTCTGACAAGAGGCACTGAAGCTTTCTTT
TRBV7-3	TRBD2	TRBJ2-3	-	CASSLRLAPDTQYF	TGTGCCAGCAGCCTGAGACTAGCTCCAGATACGCAGTATTTT
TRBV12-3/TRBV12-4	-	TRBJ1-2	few	CASSPLTSDGYTF	TGTGCCAGCAGCCCCCTTACCTCAGATGGCTACACCTTC
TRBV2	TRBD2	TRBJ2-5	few	CASGAGTLGREAQYF	TGTGCCAGCGGAGCCGGGACTTTAGGCCGGGAGGCCCAGTACTTC
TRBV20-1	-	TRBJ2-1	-	CSASTWGAGNEQFF	TGCAGTGCTAGTACCTGGGGGGCTGGTAATGAGCAGTTCTTC
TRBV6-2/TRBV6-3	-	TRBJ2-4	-	CASSYSAQAKNIQYF	TGTGCCAGCAGTTACAGTGCGCAGGCCAAAAACATTCAGTACTTC
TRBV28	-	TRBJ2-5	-	CASSSRLSVQETQYF	TGTGCCAGCAGTTCCCGTTTAAGTGTCCAAGAGACCCAGTACTTC
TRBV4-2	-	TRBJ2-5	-	CASSQDKGGETQYF	TGTGCCAGCAGCCAAGATAAGGGGGGAGAGACCCAGTACTTC
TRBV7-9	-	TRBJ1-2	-	CASSLSTVGYTF	TGTGCCAGCAGCTTATCGACTGTCGGCTACACCTTC
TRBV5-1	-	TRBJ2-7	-	CASSSRLSSYEQYF	TGCGCCAGCAGCTCTCGGTTAAGCTCCTACGAGCAGTACTTC
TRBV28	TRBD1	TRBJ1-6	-	CASRVAGTENSPLHF	TGTGCCAGCAGAGTGGCCGGGACAGAGAATTCACCCCTCCACTTT